One and the same sample provided the 22 T cell receptor beta chains below, sequenced in a study of post-analysis software for immune sequencing data. Unique molecular identifiers were carried by the TCR beta cDNA libraries. TCRdb redid the calling of the PCR reads with MiXCR, one entry per CDR3 protein. The sample yields about 160,000 distinct CDR3 sequences, 35% to 40% seen once. The source material was blood, sampled after autologous hematopoietic stem cell transplantation. All receptors derive from a girl aged 10 to 17 with multiple sclerosis.

Concerning this clonotype: A much larger clonotype is one base distant, so this may be a read error. The missing conserved phenylalanine or tryptophan at the end of this CDR3 makes a read error likely. The rearrangement uses TRBV5-1 and TRBJ2-3; tentatively, D is TRBD1 or TRBD2 (5 bases each). Germline V gives CDR1 SGHRS, CDR2 YFSETQ. The CDR3 spans 14 residues. V was pared by 6 bases and J by 2 bases, with 13 bases between. The CDR3: CASTRDLTTDTQYV. As DNA, the CDR3 is TGCGCCAGCACCCGGGACCTAACCACAGATACGCAGTATGTT.

This clonotype was observed once. The chain joins TRBV5-5 to TRBJ2-2; tentatively, D is TRBD1 (5 bases). Germline V lookup: CDR1 SGHKS, CDR2 YYEKEE (reference sequence). Trimming cost V 1 base and J 2 bases, with 9 bases left between them. This CDR3 is 15 amino acids long. CDR3 sequence reads: CASSLIGHNTGELFF. As DNA, the CDR3 is TGTGCCAGCAGCTTGATTGGACATAACACCGGGGAGCTGTTTTTT.

The chain employs TRBV30 and TRBJ2-1, with 9 bases identical to TRBD2. Germline CDR1 GTSNPN, CDR2 SVGIG (reference sequence). V trimming: 4 bases; J trimming: 4 bases; junction bases outside the gene matches: 8. The CDR3 has 15 residues. The CDR3 loop reads CAWTVLAGGYNEQFF. CDR3 DNA sequence: TGTGCCTGGACCGTACTGGCGGGAGGGTACAATGAGCAGTTCTTC. The variable domain in full, completed from reference TRBV30 and TRBJ2-1, reads SQTIHQWPATLVQPVGSPLSLECTVEGTSNPNLYWYRQAAGRGLQLLFYSVGIGQISSEVPQNLSASRPQDRQFILSSKKLLLSDSGFYLCAWTVLAGGYNEQFFGPGTRLTVL.

The chain uses TRBV7-2 and TRBJ2-5; D is unclear. Looked up from germline, CDR1 is SGHTA and CDR2 is FQGNSA. The CDR3 has 11 amino acids. Trimming removed 1 base at V and 11 bases at J, with 8 bases between. CDR3 sequence (DNA): TGTGCCAGCAGCTTAGACAACGGGCAGTACTTC. Encoded protein: CASSLDNGQYF.

This clonotype was detected only a few times. The gene calls are TRBV7-2 and TRBJ2-7; weak D call: TRBD1 (5 bases). Per germline, CDR1 SGHTA and CDR2 FQGNSA. Trimming pared 1 base from V and 5 bases from J, leaving 12 bases between. This CDR3 region has 14 residues. CDR3 DNA sequence: TGTGCCAGCAGCTTAGGTGAGCAGGGCCACGAGCAGTACTTC. Translated, it gives CASSLGEQGHEQYF.

The chain has TRBV6-2 or TRBV6-3 and TRBJ2-7, with a possible D match to TRBD2 (5 bases). Germline lookup yields CDR1 MNHEY and CDR2 SVGEGT. Trimming took off 7 bases at V and 0 bases at J, with 13 bases between the two ends. CDR3 length: 14 residues. The CDR3 DNA reads TGTGCCAGCATAACAGCGGCTAGCTCCTACGAGCAGTACTTC. As protein: CASITAASSYEQYF.

This clonotype was counted between two and nine times. V and J are TRBV7-9 and TRBJ1-2; TRBD1 might be the D (5 bases). This CDR3 has 14 residues. Germline V gene lookup returns CDR1 SEHNR and CDR2 FQNEAQ (reference sequence). Trimming shortened V by 6 bases and J by 4 bases, and 15 bases separated the two germline ends. The CDR3 reads CASRDTGELYGYTF. CDR3 sequence (DNA): TGTGCCAGCAGGGACACGGGAGAACTCTATGGCTACACCTTC. The full variable domain, its missing parts supplied by reference TRBV7-9 and TRBJ1-2, is DTGVSQNPRHKITKRGQNVTFRCDPISEHNRLYWYRQTLGQGPEFLTYFQNEAQLEKSRLLSDRFSAERPKGSFSTLEIQRTEQGDSAMYLCASRDTGELYGYTFGSGTRLTVV.

This clonotype was picked up a small number of times. V gene TRBV28 combines with J gene TRBJ2-3; 9 positions agree with TRBD2. CDR1 MDHEN and CDR2 SYDVKM come from the germline V gene. The CDR3 consists of 15 residues. V lost 3 bases to trimming and J lost 2 bases; unmatched junction nucleotides: 3. This CDR3 is CASSFGGRVTDTQYF. The CDR3 coding sequence is TGTGCCAGCAGTTTTGGCGGGAGGGTCACAGATACGCAGTATTTT.

This clonotype was observed a few times. The chain combines TRBV3-1 with TRBJ2-5; TRBD2 matches 15 bases. There are 16 residues in the CDR3. Trimming took 4 bases from V and 11 from J; bases not matched to a gene: 11. Germline CDR1 LGHDT, CDR2 YNNKEL (reference sequence). CDR3 sequence reads: CASSPGLAGGFGEQYF. CDR3 nucleotides: TGTGCCAGCAGCCCCGGACTAGCGGGAGGGTTTGGTGAGCAGTACTTC.

This rearrangement joins TRBV4-1 to TRBJ2-7; 10 positions agree with TRBD1. Judging by the DNA end, TRBJ2-5 fits better; the J call may be wrong. The CDR3 totals 16 residues. Looked up from germline, CDR1 is MGHRA and CDR2 is YSYEKL. The CDR3 DNA follows: TGCGCCAGCAGCCAAGATGGGTGGGACAGGGGACAGACCCAGTACTTC. It yields the protein CASSQDGWDRGQTQYF.

The rearrangement joins TRBV12-3 or TRBV12-4 to TRBJ2-5; TRBD2 aligns across 9 bases. The CDR3 sequence is 19 residues long. The ends lost 4 bases at V and 1 base at J; junction bases unmatched: 16. This CDR3 reads CASSSKRLAVSQLQETQYF. For the CDR3, the DNA is TGTGCCAGCAGTTCCAAAAGACTAGCGGTCTCGCAACTCCAAGAGACCCAGTACTTC.

The chain uses TRBV29-1 and TRBJ1-4; tentative D call: TRBD1 (6 bases). V was trimmed by 4 bases and J by 4 bases, leaving 13 bases between them. The CDR3 has 14 residues. Germline CDR1 reads SQVTM; CDR2 reads ANQGSEA. The CDR3 protein is CSVGAGQHNEKLFF. CDR3 in DNA: TGCAGCGTTGGGGCCGGACAGCATAATGAAAAACTGTTTTTT.

The V and J genes are TRBV12-3 or TRBV12-4 and TRBJ2-3, with TRBD2 identical over 10 bases. The junction had 4 bases not matched to a gene; V was cut back by 4 bases and J by 3 bases. This CDR3 is built from 15 residues. The CDR3 region is CASSYLAGETDTQYF. As DNA, the CDR3 is TGTGCCAGCAGTTATCTAGCGGGAGAAACAGATACGCAGTATTTT.

This chain joins TRBV28 and TRBJ2-3; D remains unclear. Looked up from germline, CDR1 is MDHEN and CDR2 is SYDVKM. With 3 bases removed from V and 2 bases from J, the gap between germline ends came to 9 bases. The CDR3 sequence is 14 residues long. The CDR3 loop reads CASSLEYLTDTQYF. CDR3 sequence (DNA): TGTGCCAGCAGTTTGGAATACCTCACAGATACGCAGTATTTT.

The chain recombines TRBV29-1 with TRBJ2-5; TRBD2 is a possible D gene (5 bases). Trimming removed 2 bases at V and 5 bases at J, with 24 bases between. The CDR3 spans 17 residues. The germline V gene encodes CDR1 SQVTM and CDR2 ANQGSEA. The CDR3 region is CSVERAGGSRLEETQYF. The CDR3 DNA reads TGCAGCGTTGAACGGGCCGGAGGATCTAGATTGGAGGAGACCCAGTACTTC.

The chain combines TRBV28 with TRBJ2-1, with D perhaps TRBD1 or TRBD2 (5 bases each). Germline CDR1 is MDHEN and CDR2 is SYDVKM. The CDR3 has 14 amino acids. The V end lost 10 bases, the J end lost 0 bases, and 13 bases lay between the germline ends. CDR3 coding DNA: TGTGCCACAGAGAGGGACGGCTCCTACAATGAGCAGTTCTTC. The encoded protein is CATERDGSYNEQFF.

In its sample, this clonotype was seen a few times. This chain joins TRBV15 and TRBJ2-3, with D perhaps assigned TRBD1 or TRBD2 (5 bases each). The CDR3 has 14 amino acids. Germline V lookup: CDR1 LNHNV, CDR2 YYDKDF (reference sequence). V lost 0 bases and J lost 5, with 9 bases in between. The CDR3 protein is CATSRDEGQDTQYF. The CDR3 nucleotides read TGTGCCACCAGCAGAGATGAGGGGCAAGATACGCAGTATTTT.

Comment on this clonotype: An end of the junction differs from the germline gene, which may be a read error. The J gene is TRBJ2-2, the V gene TRBV5-5, with 13 bases fitting TRBD2. Germline assignment: CDR1 SGHKS and CDR2 YYEKEE (reference sequence). CDR3 length: 15 residues. The CDR3 DNA follows: TGTGCCAGCAGCCGGGGACTAGCGGGAACCGGGAAGCTGTTTTTT. Its protein product is CASSRGLAGTGKLFF.

CDR3 nucleotide sequence: TGTGCCACCACGGGCTACAATGAGCAGTTCTTC. This translates into CATTGYNEQFF. The chain employs TRBV27 and TRBJ2-1, with D uncertain. CDR3 length equals 11 residues. V was clipped by 10 bases and J by 3 bases, with 7 bases between them. Germline assignment: CDR1 MNHEY and CDR2 SMNVEV (reference sequence).

In its sample, this clonotype was seen a few times. The chain recombines TRBV29-1 with TRBJ1-2; TRBD1 is a possible D gene (6 bases). CDR1 and CDR2 (germline): SQVTM, ANQGSEA. The CDR3 loop spans 13 amino acids. The V end was cut by 2 bases, the J end by 2 bases, with 9 bases between. CDR3 sequence (DNA): TGCAGCGTTGAAATCCAGGGGAACTATGGCTACACCTTC. Its translation: CSVEIQGNYGYTF.

This clonotype appeared a few times. The rearrangement uses TRBV7-3 and TRBJ1-1, with D unresolved. Germline values: CDR1 SGHTA, CDR2 FQGTGA. CDR3 length: 13 amino acids. Trimming stripped 5 bases from V and 5 bases from J, with 12 bases between. CDR3 in amino acids: CASSTSLGTEAFF. The CDR3 nucleotides read TGTGCCAGCAGCACCTCCTTGGGAACTGAAGCTTTCTTT.

As to this clonotype: Because the CDR3 is missing its conserved closing phenylalanine or tryptophan, this is likely a read error. The chain joins TRBV5-6 to TRBJ1-5; a weak D match, TRBD1 (5 bases). Germline V gene data show CDR1 as SGHDT and CDR2 as YYEEEE. This CDR3 has 14 residues. The V end was cut by 3 bases, the J end by 3 bases, with 10 bases between. CDR3 protein: CASSWGRNNQPQHL. In DNA form, the CDR3 reads TGTGCCAGCAGCTGGGGCAGGAACAATCAGCCCCAGCATTTG.